Below are 10 T cell receptor beta chains sequenced from a single sample in a study of blood T cell repertoires in COVID-19. The table came from immunoSEQ multiplex PCR; TCRdb's copy has only in-frame clones and leaves some out. The table includes 55,000 to 75,000 clones, roughly 77% detected once. Sequenced input: peripheral blood. Receptor source: a woman aged 70 to 79 with acute or convalescent COVID-19.

The chain carries TRBV18 and TRBJ1-1; D may be TRBD1 (6 bases). Trimming removed 8 bases from V and 1 base from J, with 17 bases in between. Germline lookup yields CDR1 KGHSH and CDR2 LQKENI. The CDR3 length is 15 residues. This CDR3 is CASMGATGANTEAFF. CDR3 DNA: TGTGCCAGCATGGGGGCTACCGGGGCGAACACTGAAGCTTTCTTT.

The chain joins TRBV27 to TRBJ2-3; D remains ambiguous. The V gene lost 3 bases and the J gene lost 2 bases, with 9 bases spanning the gap. Germline V gives CDR1 MNHEY, CDR2 SMNVEV (reference sequence). The CDR3 length is 14 residues. The DNA for the CDR3 is TGTGCCAGCAGTTTGGAGCGCCACACAGATACGCAGTATTTT. Amino acid sequence: CASSLERHTDTQYF.

This chain uses TRBV11-2 with TRBJ2-7; 7 bases line up with TRBD1. Losses at the gene ends were 4 bases for V and 0 bases for J; bases not matched to a gene: 18. Germline loops: CDR1 SGHAT, CDR2 FQNNGV. The CDR3 has 19 residues. CDR3 amino acids: CASSSDVHKTGASSYEQYF. In DNA form, the CDR3 reads TGTGCCAGCAGCTCCGACGTCCATAAAACAGGGGCCTCCTCCTACGAGCAGTACTTC.

CDR3 region: CASIPRTSGLNEQFF. DNA for the CDR3: TGTGCCAGCATTCCAAGGACTAGCGGCCTAAATGAGCAGTTCTTC. This chain joins TRBV6-5 and TRBJ2-1; 10 positions match TRBD2. V lost 7 bases and J lost 7; bases outside the gene matches: 10. The CDR3 sequence is 15 residues long. Germline V gene data show CDR1 as MNHEY and CDR2 as SVGAGI.

The genes are TRBV6-2 or TRBV6-3 and TRBJ1-5; 12 positions agree with TRBD1. This CDR3 has 18 amino acids. V lost 2 bases and J lost 1; bases outside the gene matches: 6. The V gene's germline CDR1 is MNHEY and CDR2 SVGEGT. The CDR3 is CASSYGTGGAGSNQPQHF. The CDR3 region has the DNA TGTGCCAGCAGTTACGGGACAGGGGGCGCGGGAAGCAATCAGCCCCAGCATTTT.

The genes are TRBV30 and TRBJ1-1; maybe TRBD1 (5 bases). Germline CDR1 is GTSNPN and CDR2 is SVGIG (reference sequence). Trimming pared 0 bases from V and 2 bases from J, leaving 13 bases between. The CDR3 is made up of 15 amino acids. As DNA, the CDR3 is TGTGCCTGGAGTGTTGGCGTAGGGGCCAACACTGAAGCTTTCTTT. As protein: CAWSVGVGANTEAFF.

V usage is TRBV7-2 and J usage is TRBJ2-5; D possibly corresponds to TRBD2 (5 bases). In germline, CDR1 is SGHTA, CDR2 FQGNSA. V gave up 5 bases and J gave up 4 bases, with 14 bases separating them. CDR3 length: 14 amino acids. In DNA, the CDR3 is TGTGCCAGCAGCGTAGGACTGCTGGGAGAGACCCAGTACTTC. Its protein is CASSVGLLGETQYF.

V is TRBV13 and J is TRBJ2-5, with a possible D match to TRBD1 (5 bases). The ends were cut back, 2 bases at V and 1 base at J, with 14 bases in the middle. CDR1 and CDR2 (germline): PRHDT, FYEKMQ (reference sequence). The CDR3 runs 16 residues. The CDR3 nucleotides read TGTGCCAGCAGCTTAAATCTGGGGCTCCTCCAAGAGACCCAGTACTTC. Residues: CASSLNLGLLQETQYF.

The chain has TRBV27 and TRBJ1-6, with D tentatively TRBD1 (5 bases). The ends were cut back, 3 bases at V and 8 bases at J, with 8 bases in the middle. Germline assignment: CDR1 MNHEY and CDR2 SMNVEV (reference sequence). This CDR3 contains 13 residues. The CDR3 DNA follows: TGTGCCAGCAGTTTCAGGGAAGATTCACCCCTCCACTTT. Translation gives CASSFREDSPLHF.

The rearrangement links TRBV7-9 to TRBJ1-3; D unresolved. Trimming took 4 bases from V and 7 from J, leaving 8 bases between them. CDR1 is SEHNR and CDR2 is FQNEAQ in the germline V gene (reference sequence). This CDR3 has 12 amino acids. CDR3 bases: TGTGCCAGCAGCTCGGTGGTGAACACCATATATTTT. It specifies CASSSVVNTIYF.